This is a list of T cell receptor beta chains from one sample in a study of blood T cell repertoires in COVID-19. Some clones are missing from TCRdb's copy, which holds only in-frame ones; the method was immunoSEQ multiplex PCR. The table records about 160,000 clones, about 86% of them present only once. Sequencing was done on a sample of peripheral blood. Receptor source: a woman aged 65 to 85 with COVID-19, enrolled during active disease. CDR3s include the opening cysteine and the closing phenylalanine or tryptophan. D genes are given only for firm matches. Clone size is shown for a subset of rows, as once, few, many or a class of expanded clone.

clone_size: NA; d_call: TRBD2; j_call: TRBJ2-1; v_call: TRBV5-4; cdr3_nt: TGTGCCAGCAGCTCACCCGGGGGGGCCCGGGACGGAAATGAGCAGTTCTTC; cdr3_aa: CASSSPGGARDGNEQFF
clone_size: NA; d_call: NA; j_call: TRBJ1-6; v_call: TRBV27; cdr3_nt: TGTGCCAGCAGTTTATCGGCCACGGGGGGAGGGCGAAATTCACCCCTCCACTTT; cdr3_aa: CASSLSATGGGRNSPLHF
clone_size: NA; d_call: TRBD2; j_call: TRBJ2-5; v_call: TRBV6-5; cdr3_nt: TGTGCCAGCAGTTTTCTAGCGGGAGCCCAAGAGACCCAGTACTTC; cdr3_aa: CASSFLAGAQETQYF
clone_size: NA; d_call: NA; j_call: TRBJ2-5; v_call: TRBV11-3; cdr3_nt: TGTGCCAGCAGCTTAGCGACAGAAGAGACCCAGTACTTC; cdr3_aa: CASSLATEETQYF
clone_size: NA; d_call: TRBD1; j_call: TRBJ1-4; v_call: TRBV6-5; cdr3_nt: TGTGCCAGCAGCCCGGGACAGGGGGAAAAACTGTTTTTT; cdr3_aa: CASSPGQGEKLFF
clone_size: NA; d_call: NA; j_call: TRBJ2-7; v_call: TRBV28; cdr3_nt: TGTGCCAGCAGCCTTACTAGCTCCCCTACCTACGAGCAGTACTTC; cdr3_aa: CASSLTSSPTYEQYF
clone_size: NA; d_call: TRBD1; j_call: TRBJ1-2; v_call: TRBV19; cdr3_nt: TGTGCCAGTAGTATTCCGGGACAGGGACAAGGTGGCTACACCTTC; cdr3_aa: CASSIPGQGQGGYTF
clone_size: NA; d_call: NA; j_call: TRBJ1-4; v_call: TRBV2; cdr3_nt: TGTGCCAGCAGTATTGGACAGCCTAATGAAAAACTGTTTTTT; cdr3_aa: CASSIGQPNEKLFF
clone_size: NA; d_call: TRBD1; j_call: TRBJ1-1; v_call: TRBV28; cdr3_nt: TGTGCCAGCAGTCCTTTGAGACAGGGTTTGAACACTGAAGCTTTCTTT; cdr3_aa: CASSPLRQGLNTEAFF
clone_size: NA; d_call: TRBD2; j_call: TRBJ2-3; v_call: TRBV18; cdr3_nt: TGTGCCAGCTCACCCCCTACTAGCGGCACAGATACGCAGTATTTT; cdr3_aa: CASSPPTSGTDTQYF
clone_size: NA; d_call: NA; j_call: TRBJ1-1; v_call: TRBV20-1; cdr3_nt: TGCTTAGGAGAGGGGAACACTGAAGCTTTCTTT; cdr3_aa: CLGEGNTEAFF
clone_size: once; d_call: TRBD1; j_call: TRBJ2-4; v_call: TRBV5-1; cdr3_nt: TGCGCCAGCAGCATTGGTAGACAGGGGCGGGACATTCAGTACTTC; cdr3_aa: CASSIGRQGRDIQYF
clone_size: NA; d_call: NA; j_call: TRBJ2-3; v_call: TRBV3-1/TRBV3-2; cdr3_nt: TGTGCCAGCAGCCAACATAGGGGGACGGCCGCAGATACGCAGTATTTT; cdr3_aa: CASSQHRGTAADTQYF
clone_size: NA; d_call: TRBD1; j_call: TRBJ2-5; v_call: TRBV19; cdr3_nt: TGTGCCAGTAGTATAGGGCCAACCGGGACAGGCCAAGAGACCCAGTACTTC; cdr3_aa: CASSIGPTGTGQETQYF
clone_size: NA; d_call: NA; j_call: TRBJ2-3; v_call: TRBV6-6; cdr3_nt: TGTGCCAGCAGCCCGCCAGGGACAGATACGCAGTATTTT; cdr3_aa: CASSPPGTDTQYF
clone_size: NA; d_call: NA; j_call: TRBJ2-5; v_call: TRBV11-3; cdr3_nt: TGTGCCAGCAGCAACAGGGGAGGAGGGGAGACCCAGTACTTC; cdr3_aa: CASSNRGGGETQYF
clone_size: NA; d_call: TRBD1; j_call: TRBJ1-4; v_call: TRBV28; cdr3_nt: TGTGCCAGCCGGACAGGGGGCTTAATTAAGGAAAAACTGTTTTTT; cdr3_aa: CASRTGGLIKEKLFF
clone_size: NA; d_call: TRBD1; j_call: TRBJ1-1; v_call: TRBV3-1/TRBV3-2; cdr3_nt: TGTGCCAGCAGCCAAGCCAGGGGGGTATCCGCTGAAGCTTTCTTT; cdr3_aa: CASSQARGVSAEAFF
clone_size: NA; d_call: NA; j_call: TRBJ1-1; v_call: TRBV2; cdr3_nt: TGTGCCAGCAGCAGCCAGGGTGACACTGAAGCTTTCTTT; cdr3_aa: CASSSQGDTEAFF
clone_size: NA; d_call: TRBD1; j_call: TRBJ2-5; v_call: TRBV30; cdr3_nt: TGTGCCTGGAGTGTGGGACAGGGGGCACGTGAGACCCAGTACTTC; cdr3_aa: CAWSVGQGARETQYF
clone_size: NA; d_call: NA; j_call: TRBJ1-1; v_call: TRBV6-1; cdr3_nt: TGTGCCAGCAGTGAAATCGCAGGGAACACTGAAGCTTTCTTT; cdr3_aa: CASSEIAGNTEAFF
clone_size: NA; d_call: NA; j_call: TRBJ2-7; v_call: TRBV6-6; cdr3_nt: TGTGCCAGCAGTTACAACACCCCAGGGCCCCCCTACGAGCAGTACTTC; cdr3_aa: CASSYNTPGPPYEQYF
clone_size: NA; d_call: TRBD2; j_call: TRBJ2-7; v_call: TRBV28; cdr3_nt: TGTGCCAGCAGTTTGACTAGCGGGGGTACCTACGAGCAGTACTTC; cdr3_aa: CASSLTSGGTYEQYF
clone_size: NA; d_call: NA; j_call: TRBJ2-7; v_call: TRBV27; cdr3_nt: TGTGCCAGCAGTTCCCACGACGGAGCCCTTAGGTACGAGCAGTACTTC; cdr3_aa: CASSSHDGALRYEQYF
clone_size: NA; d_call: NA; j_call: TRBJ1-6; v_call: TRBV28; cdr3_nt: TGTGCCAGCAGTTTCATCAGGAATTCACCCCTCCACTTT; cdr3_aa: CASSFIRNSPLHF
clone_size: NA; d_call: NA; j_call: TRBJ1-6; v_call: TRBV5-1; cdr3_nt: TGCGCCAGCAGCTTTGAGACAGGCGAATATTCACCCCTCCACTTT; cdr3_aa: CASSFETGEYSPLHF
clone_size: NA; d_call: NA; j_call: TRBJ1-5; v_call: TRBV7-2; cdr3_nt: TGTGCCAGCAGCTTAGTCGGGGGGCTGGAACAGCCCCAGCATTTT; cdr3_aa: CASSLVGGLEQPQHF
clone_size: NA; d_call: TRBD1; j_call: TRBJ2-7; v_call: TRBV18; cdr3_nt: TGTGCCAGCTCACAACAGGGGGCCAACGAGCAGTACTTC; cdr3_aa: CASSQQGANEQYF
clone_size: once; d_call: NA; j_call: TRBJ1-5; v_call: TRBV30; cdr3_nt: TGTGCCTGGAGTCGTCTTCAGGGTTCTCAGCCCCAGCATTTT; cdr3_aa: CAWSRLQGSQPQHF
clone_size: NA; d_call: NA; j_call: TRBJ2-4; v_call: TRBV7-2; cdr3_nt: TGTGCCAGCAGCTTAGAATTCAGTATAGCCAAAAACATTCAGTACTTC; cdr3_aa: CASSLEFSIAKNIQYF
clone_size: NA; d_call: NA; j_call: TRBJ2-3; v_call: TRBV2; cdr3_nt: TGTGCCAGCAGTGTCTCTAGCCTATCTACCACAGATACGCAGTATTTT; cdr3_aa: CASSVSSLSTTDTQYF
clone_size: NA; d_call: NA; j_call: TRBJ1-3; v_call: TRBV13; cdr3_nt: TGTGCCAGCAGCTTAAGTGAACAGTCCTACTCTGGAAACACCATATATTTT; cdr3_aa: CASSLSEQSYSGNTIYF
clone_size: NA; d_call: NA; j_call: TRBJ1-3; v_call: TRBV9; cdr3_nt: TGTGCCAGCAGCGTGGACAGCTCTGGAAACACCATATATTTT; cdr3_aa: CASSVDSSGNTIYF
clone_size: NA; d_call: NA; j_call: TRBJ1-6; v_call: TRBV5-1; cdr3_nt: TGCGCCAGCAGCTTGGCGGGGAAGGATAATTCACCCCTCCACTTT; cdr3_aa: CASSLAGKDNSPLHF
clone_size: NA; d_call: TRBD1; j_call: TRBJ2-7; v_call: TRBV20-1; cdr3_nt: TGCAGTGCTAGTTTGGGCAGGGGGCGAGGACCAGAGCAGTACTTC; cdr3_aa: CSASLGRGRGPEQYF
clone_size: NA; d_call: TRBD2; j_call: TRBJ2-1; v_call: TRBV5-5; cdr3_nt: TGTGCCAGCAGCTTAGATTTTAGCGGGGGGGCCTACAATGAGCAGTTCTTC; cdr3_aa: CASSLDFSGGAYNEQFF
clone_size: NA; d_call: TRBD2; j_call: TRBJ2-5; v_call: TRBV10-3; cdr3_nt: TGTGCCATCAGACCCGCTGGACTAGCGGGGCAAGAGACCCAGTACTTC; cdr3_aa: CAIRPAGLAGQETQYF
clone_size: NA; d_call: TRBD1; j_call: TRBJ1-1; v_call: TRBV2; cdr3_nt: TGTGCCAGCGGACAGGCCATTGAAGCTTTCTTT; cdr3_aa: CASGQAIEAFF
clone_size: NA; d_call: NA; j_call: TRBJ2-7; v_call: TRBV18; cdr3_nt: TGTGCCAGCTCACAGAAGACAAACGAGCAGTACTTC; cdr3_aa: CASSQKTNEQYF
clone_size: NA; d_call: TRBD1; j_call: TRBJ2-5; v_call: TRBV18; cdr3_nt: TGTGCCAGCCCGGCGACAGGGGGCTTTCAAGAGACCCAGTACTTC; cdr3_aa: CASPATGGFQETQYF
clone_size: NA; d_call: NA; j_call: TRBJ1-5; v_call: TRBV24-1; cdr3_nt: TGTGCCACGGCCCAGGGAGGCAGCGGTCAGCCCCAGCATTTT; cdr3_aa: CATAQGGSGQPQHF
clone_size: NA; d_call: TRBD1; j_call: TRBJ2-3; v_call: TRBV18; cdr3_nt: TGTGCCAGCTCACTCGAGACAGGGGATGATACGCAGTATTTT; cdr3_aa: CASSLETGDDTQYF
clone_size: NA; d_call: NA; j_call: TRBJ2-3; v_call: TRBV6-5; cdr3_nt: TGTGCCAGCGGCCGGGGCACAGATACGCAGTATTTT; cdr3_aa: CASGRGTDTQYF
clone_size: NA; d_call: NA; j_call: TRBJ2-5; v_call: TRBV5-1; cdr3_nt: TGCGCCAGCAGCTTGTACAGCCAAGAGACCCAGTACTTC; cdr3_aa: CASSLYSQETQYF
clone_size: NA; d_call: NA; j_call: TRBJ2-5; v_call: TRBV28; cdr3_nt: TGTGCCAGCAGTTTTGGGGGGAGTTTGAGCCGGGAGACCCAGTACTTC; cdr3_aa: CASSFGGSLSRETQYF
clone_size: NA; d_call: NA; j_call: TRBJ1-5; v_call: TRBV19; cdr3_nt: TGTGCCAGTAGGCAGGGTCCCCTAAATCAGCCCCAGCATTTT; cdr3_aa: CASRQGPLNQPQHF
clone_size: NA; d_call: NA; j_call: TRBJ1-4; v_call: TRBV30; cdr3_nt: TGTGCCTTACTGACAGAGAATAATGAAAAACTGTTTTTT; cdr3_aa: CALLTENNEKLFF
clone_size: NA; d_call: NA; j_call: TRBJ1-4; v_call: TRBV2; cdr3_nt: TGTGCCAGCCTTAAACTGACAGGCGGTAATGAAAAACTGTTTTTT; cdr3_aa: CASLKLTGGNEKLFF
clone_size: NA; d_call: NA; j_call: TRBJ1-5; v_call: TRBV30; cdr3_nt: TGTGCCTGGAGGAACAGGATTAGCAATCAGCCCCAGCATTTT; cdr3_aa: CAWRNRISNQPQHF
clone_size: NA; d_call: NA; j_call: TRBJ2-3; v_call: TRBV28; cdr3_nt: TGTGCCAGCAGTGCCCCCAGGGGTGCAGATACGCAGTATTTT; cdr3_aa: CASSAPRGADTQYF
clone_size: once; d_call: NA; j_call: TRBJ1-2; v_call: TRBV27; cdr3_nt: TGTGCCAGCAGTCCCGTCCCGGGACTCGGGGGCTATGGCTACACCTTC; cdr3_aa: CASSPVPGLGGYGYTF
clone_size: NA; d_call: NA; j_call: TRBJ2-1; v_call: TRBV5-1; cdr3_nt: TGCGCCAGCAGCAGAGAGCGACAGGCCAGTTTGTTCGATGAGCAGTTCTTC; cdr3_aa: CASSRERQASLFDEQFF
clone_size: NA; d_call: TRBD2; j_call: TRBJ2-7; v_call: TRBV3-1/TRBV3-2; cdr3_nt: TGTGCCAGCAGCCCCCTAGGTAGCGGGGGGGCCTCGCAGTACTTC; cdr3_aa: CASSPLGSGGASQYF
clone_size: NA; d_call: TRBD2; j_call: TRBJ2-1; v_call: TRBV10-3; cdr3_nt: TGTGCCACAGGGACTAGCGTGGTCAATGAGCAGTTCTTC; cdr3_aa: CATGTSVVNEQFF
clone_size: NA; d_call: NA; j_call: TRBJ2-7; v_call: TRBV5-1; cdr3_nt: TGCGCCAGCAGCTTGGCCGGCGGAATCGAGCAGTACTTC; cdr3_aa: CASSLAGGIEQYF
clone_size: NA; d_call: NA; j_call: TRBJ1-2; v_call: TRBV5-8; cdr3_nt: TGTGCCAGCAGCCGCAGGGACTATGGCTACACCTTC; cdr3_aa: CASSRRDYGYTF
clone_size: NA; d_call: NA; j_call: TRBJ2-2; v_call: TRBV5-1; cdr3_nt: TGCGCCAGCAGCTTGATGGGTCTTCGGGGCACCGGGGAGCTGTTTTTT; cdr3_aa: CASSLMGLRGTGELFF
clone_size: NA; d_call: TRBD2; j_call: TRBJ2-7; v_call: TRBV10-3; cdr3_nt: TGTGCCATCAGTGAGCCGACTAGCGGGCGCGCCTACGAGCAGTACTTC; cdr3_aa: CAISEPTSGRAYEQYF